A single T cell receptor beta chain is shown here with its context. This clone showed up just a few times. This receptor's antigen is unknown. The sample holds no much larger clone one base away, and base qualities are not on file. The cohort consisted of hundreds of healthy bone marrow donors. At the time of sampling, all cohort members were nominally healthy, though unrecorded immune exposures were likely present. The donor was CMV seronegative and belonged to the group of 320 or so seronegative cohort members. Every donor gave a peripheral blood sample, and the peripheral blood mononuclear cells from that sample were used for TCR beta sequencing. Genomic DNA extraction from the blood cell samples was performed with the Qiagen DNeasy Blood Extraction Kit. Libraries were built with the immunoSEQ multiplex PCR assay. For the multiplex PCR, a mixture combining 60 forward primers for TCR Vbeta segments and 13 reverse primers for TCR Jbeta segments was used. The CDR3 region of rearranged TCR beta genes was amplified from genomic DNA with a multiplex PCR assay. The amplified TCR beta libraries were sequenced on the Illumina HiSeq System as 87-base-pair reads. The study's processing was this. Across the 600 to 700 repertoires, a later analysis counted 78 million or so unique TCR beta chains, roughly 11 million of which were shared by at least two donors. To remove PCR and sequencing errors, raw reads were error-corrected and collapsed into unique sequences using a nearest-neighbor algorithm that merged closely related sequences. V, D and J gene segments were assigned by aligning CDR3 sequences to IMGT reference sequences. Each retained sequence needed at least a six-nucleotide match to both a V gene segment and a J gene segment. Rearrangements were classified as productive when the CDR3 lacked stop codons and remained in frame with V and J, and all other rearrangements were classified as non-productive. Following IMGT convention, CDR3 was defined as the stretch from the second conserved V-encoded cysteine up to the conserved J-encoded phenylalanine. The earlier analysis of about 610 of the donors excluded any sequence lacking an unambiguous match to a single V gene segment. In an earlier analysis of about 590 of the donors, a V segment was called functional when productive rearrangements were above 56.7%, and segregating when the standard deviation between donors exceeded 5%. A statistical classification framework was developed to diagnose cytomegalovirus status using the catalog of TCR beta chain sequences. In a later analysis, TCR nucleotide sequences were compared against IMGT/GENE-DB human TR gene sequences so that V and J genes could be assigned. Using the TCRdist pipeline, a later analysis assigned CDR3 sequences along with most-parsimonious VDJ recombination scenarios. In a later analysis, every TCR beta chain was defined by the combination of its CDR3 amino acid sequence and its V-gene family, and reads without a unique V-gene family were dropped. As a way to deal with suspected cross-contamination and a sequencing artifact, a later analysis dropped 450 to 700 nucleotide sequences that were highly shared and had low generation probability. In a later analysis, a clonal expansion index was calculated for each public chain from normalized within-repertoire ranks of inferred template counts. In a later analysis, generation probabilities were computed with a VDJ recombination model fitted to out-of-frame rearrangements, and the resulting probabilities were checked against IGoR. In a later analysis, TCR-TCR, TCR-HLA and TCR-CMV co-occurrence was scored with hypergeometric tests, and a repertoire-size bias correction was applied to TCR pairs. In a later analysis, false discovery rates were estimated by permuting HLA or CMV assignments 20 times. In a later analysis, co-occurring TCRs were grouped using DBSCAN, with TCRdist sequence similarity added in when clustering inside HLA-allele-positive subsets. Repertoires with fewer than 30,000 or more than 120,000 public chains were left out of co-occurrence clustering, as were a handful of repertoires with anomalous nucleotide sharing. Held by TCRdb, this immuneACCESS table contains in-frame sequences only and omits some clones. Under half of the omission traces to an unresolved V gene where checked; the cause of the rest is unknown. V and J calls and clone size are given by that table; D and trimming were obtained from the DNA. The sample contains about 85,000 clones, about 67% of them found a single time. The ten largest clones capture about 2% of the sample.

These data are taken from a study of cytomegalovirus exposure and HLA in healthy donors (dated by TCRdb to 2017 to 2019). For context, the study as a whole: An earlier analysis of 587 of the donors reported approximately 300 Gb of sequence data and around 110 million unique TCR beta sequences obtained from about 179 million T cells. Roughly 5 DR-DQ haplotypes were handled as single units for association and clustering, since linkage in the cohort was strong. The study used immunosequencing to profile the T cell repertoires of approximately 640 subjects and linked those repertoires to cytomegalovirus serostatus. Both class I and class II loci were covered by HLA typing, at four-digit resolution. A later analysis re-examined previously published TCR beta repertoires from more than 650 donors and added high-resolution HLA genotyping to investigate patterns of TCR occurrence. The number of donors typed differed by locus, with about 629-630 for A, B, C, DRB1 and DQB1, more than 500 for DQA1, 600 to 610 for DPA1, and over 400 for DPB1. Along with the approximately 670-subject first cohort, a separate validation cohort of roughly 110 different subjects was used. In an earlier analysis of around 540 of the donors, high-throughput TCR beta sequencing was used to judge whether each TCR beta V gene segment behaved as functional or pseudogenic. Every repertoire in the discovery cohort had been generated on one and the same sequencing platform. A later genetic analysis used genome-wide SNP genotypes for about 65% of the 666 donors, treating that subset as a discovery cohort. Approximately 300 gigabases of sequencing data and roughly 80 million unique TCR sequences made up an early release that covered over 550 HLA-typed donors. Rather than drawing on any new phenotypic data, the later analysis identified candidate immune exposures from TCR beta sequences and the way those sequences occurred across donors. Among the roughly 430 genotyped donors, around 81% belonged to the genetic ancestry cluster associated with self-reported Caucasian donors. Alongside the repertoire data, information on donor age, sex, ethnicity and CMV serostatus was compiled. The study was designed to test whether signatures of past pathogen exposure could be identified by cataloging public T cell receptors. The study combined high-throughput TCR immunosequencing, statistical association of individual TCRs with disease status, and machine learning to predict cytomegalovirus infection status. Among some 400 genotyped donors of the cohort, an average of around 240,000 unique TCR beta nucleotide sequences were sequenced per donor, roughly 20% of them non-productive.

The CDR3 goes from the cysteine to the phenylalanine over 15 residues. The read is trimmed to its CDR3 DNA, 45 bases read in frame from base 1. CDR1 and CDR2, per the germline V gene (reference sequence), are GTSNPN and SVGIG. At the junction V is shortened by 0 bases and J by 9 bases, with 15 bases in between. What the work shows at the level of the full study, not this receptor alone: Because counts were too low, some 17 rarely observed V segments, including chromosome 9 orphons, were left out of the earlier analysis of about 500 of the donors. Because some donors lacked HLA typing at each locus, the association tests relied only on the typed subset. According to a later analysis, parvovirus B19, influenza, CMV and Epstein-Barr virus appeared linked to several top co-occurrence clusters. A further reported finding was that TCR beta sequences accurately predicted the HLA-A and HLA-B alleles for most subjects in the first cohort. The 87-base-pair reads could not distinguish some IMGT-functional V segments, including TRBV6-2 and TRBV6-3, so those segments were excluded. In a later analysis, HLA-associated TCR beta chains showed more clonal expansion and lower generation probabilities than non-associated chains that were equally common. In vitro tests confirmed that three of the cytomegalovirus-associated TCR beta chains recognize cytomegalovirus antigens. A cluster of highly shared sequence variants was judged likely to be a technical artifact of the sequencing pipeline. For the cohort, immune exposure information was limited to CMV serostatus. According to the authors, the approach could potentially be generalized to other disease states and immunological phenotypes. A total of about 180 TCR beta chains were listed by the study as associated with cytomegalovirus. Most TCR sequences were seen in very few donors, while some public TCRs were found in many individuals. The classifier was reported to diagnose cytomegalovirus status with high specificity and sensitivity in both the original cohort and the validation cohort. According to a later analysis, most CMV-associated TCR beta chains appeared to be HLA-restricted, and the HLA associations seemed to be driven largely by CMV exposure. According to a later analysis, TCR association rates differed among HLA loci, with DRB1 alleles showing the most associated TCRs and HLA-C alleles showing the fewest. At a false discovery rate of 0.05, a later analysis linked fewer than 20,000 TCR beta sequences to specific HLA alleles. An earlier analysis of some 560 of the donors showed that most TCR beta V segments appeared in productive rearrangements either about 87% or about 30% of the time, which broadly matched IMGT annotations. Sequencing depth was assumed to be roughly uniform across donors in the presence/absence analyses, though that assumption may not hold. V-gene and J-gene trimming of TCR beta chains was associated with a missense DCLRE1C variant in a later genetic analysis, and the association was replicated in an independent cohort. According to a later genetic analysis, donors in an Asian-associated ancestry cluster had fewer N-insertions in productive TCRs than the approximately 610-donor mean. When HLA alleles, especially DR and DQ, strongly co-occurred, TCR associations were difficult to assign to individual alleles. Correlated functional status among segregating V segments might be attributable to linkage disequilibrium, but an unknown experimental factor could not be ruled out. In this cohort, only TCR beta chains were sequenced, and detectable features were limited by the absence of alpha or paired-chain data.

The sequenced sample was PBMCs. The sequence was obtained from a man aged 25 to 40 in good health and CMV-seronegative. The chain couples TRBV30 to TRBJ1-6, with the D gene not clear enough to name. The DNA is TGTGCCTGGAGTGTAGATGGGATGGGAGGTTCACCCCTCCACTTT. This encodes CAWSVDGMGGSPLHF.